This T cell receptor beta chain was identified in a study of blood T cell repertoires in COVID-19 (dated by TCRdb to 2020 to 2021). As for the study more broadly: Samples covering the acute and convalescent phases of COVID-19 were provided by collaborators in the United States, Italy and Spain. The repertoires were made available in a free public database intended to serve as a resource for research on the immune response to SARS-CoV-2. Where HLA class I and class II types were available, the types were taken from metadata supplied by the sample provider, not from assay-based typing. The samples were drawn from two sources: the first 160 participants of the ongoing ImmuneRACE study, and approximately 1,300 subjects contributed by 6 global collaborators. Subjects who had been exposed to COVID-19, were actively infected with it, or had recovered from it provided the deeply sampled blood TCRbeta repertoires that made up the dataset. A de-identified subject ID, COVID-19 status, age in years and sex were almost always included in the sample metadata. The prospective study material was composed of cDNA or gDNA derived from T cells, B-cell-depleted T cells, or PBMCs. What the study reported, not specific to this receptor: The amount of clinical and demographic metadata varied by source and participant and was provided uncurated.

The immunoSEQ Assay, a bias-controlled multiplex PCR, was used to amplify TCRbeta CDR3 regions from genomic DNA. The paper's processing steps were these. The number of nucleated cells in each sample was estimated from the amplification of reference gene primers within the assay. To quantify the absolute abundance of each unique TCRbeta CDR3 rearrangement, sequence reads were collapsed and filtered. For each sample, productive Simpson clonality was calculated as the square root of Simpson's diversity index over productive rearrangements. Here the immuneACCESS table is served through TCRdb, limited to in-frame sequences with V and J called. Missing clones are a known gap in these copies; in checked studies unresolved V genes cover under half, and the rest lacks a known reason. Clone size and the V and J calls come from that table; the DNA yielded D and trimming. Across this sample there are 350,000 to 400,000 clones, with roughly 87% seen only once. The ten top clones hold almost 3% of the sample.

CDR3 length: 14 amino acids, cysteine to phenylalanine. Only the CDR3 part of the read is kept: 42 bases, read in frame from the first base. Trimming leaves V shorter by 5 bases and J shorter by 5 bases, with the junction holding 8 bases beyond the gene matches. CDR1 SQVTM and CDR2 ANQGSEA are derived from the germline V gene. In the prospective study, participants were roughly 18 to 89 years old, resided in about two dozen geographic areas of the United States, and were enrolled through a virtual design. Cohort assignment in the prospective study relied on participant-reported clinical history from a screening survey and a study questionnaire. Recovered participants in ImmuneRACE Cohort 3 were defined by two consecutive negative NP/OP PCR tests, clearance by a healthcare professional, or resolution of symptoms. In the prospective study, whole blood, serum and a nasopharyngeal or oropharyngeal swab were collected from each participant by mobile phlebotomists. Prospective study participants could optionally give additional blood draws and questionnaires over an approximately two-month period. Before DNA extraction, prospective study blood samples were shipped either frozen or at room temperature.

As concerns this clone: This receptor's antigen is unknown. Per-base qualities were not stored, and no clone one base away is much larger.

The specimen sequenced was PBMCs or T cells enriched from blood (not recorded which). This sequence was found in a woman aged 30 to 39 who had recovered from COVID-19. The receptor chain draws on TRBV29-1 and TRBJ2-1, and 8 junction bases match TRBD1. The sequenced DNA is TGCAGCGTTCGGACAGGGTGGGGAAACAATGAGCAGTTCTTC. This codes for CSVRTGWGNNEQFF.